Listed below are T cell receptor beta chains from one sample, sequenced in a study of beta chain features in type 1 diabetes. The method was immunoSEQ multiplex PCR; TCRdb's version includes in-frame clones alone and lacks a portion of them. In the table there are about 270,000 clones, over 12% of which are singletons. Sequencing used naive CD4+ T cells from blood. These receptors were collected from a woman in her thirties or forties in good health. Both conserved end residues are part of each CDR3. A D gene is named only where the DNA matches it firmly. Clone size is given for some rows only: seen once, a few or many times, or a class if the clone is expanded.

J gene: TRBJ1-1; D gene: .; V gene: TRBV5-1; clone size: .; CDR3 length: 16; CDR3 DNA: TGCGCCAGCAGCTTGGGGGCTGTGGGTATGAACACTGAAGCTTTCTTT; CDR3 protein: CASSLGAVGMNTEAFF
J gene: TRBJ2-7; D gene: .; V gene: TRBV4-2; clone size: few; CDR3 length: 14; CDR3 DNA: TGTGCCAGCAGCCAAGATTTGGCAGGGAACGAGCAGTACTTC; CDR3 protein: CASSQDLAGNEQYF
J gene: TRBJ2-4; D gene: TRBD1; V gene: TRBV7-8; clone size: few; CDR3 length: 16; CDR3 DNA: TGTGCCAGCAGCACTCCGGGACAGGGGGACAAAAACATTCAGTACTTC; CDR3 protein: CASSTPGQGDKNIQYF
J gene: TRBJ2-3; D gene: TRBD2; V gene: TRBV18; clone size: few; CDR3 length: 14; CDR3 DNA: TGTGCCAGCTCACCAGCGGGGGGGCGAGATACGCAGTATTTT; CDR3 protein: CASSPAGGRDTQYF
J gene: TRBJ2-3; D gene: .; V gene: TRBV4-3; clone size: many; CDR3 length: 14; CDR3 DNA: TGCGCCAGCAGCCAGGAGGTACAGGGAGATACGCAGTATTTT; CDR3 protein: CASSQEVQGDTQYF
J gene: TRBJ2-5; D gene: .; V gene: TRBV11-2; clone size: few; CDR3 length: 16; CDR3 DNA: TGTGCCAGCAGCCCCCGATTGACTGGGTCCCAAGAGACCCAGTACTTC; CDR3 protein: CASSPRLTGSQETQYF
J gene: TRBJ2-1; D gene: TRBD2; V gene: TRBV5-1; clone size: few; CDR3 length: 16; CDR3 DNA: TGCGCCAGCAGCCAGTGGGGCGGGAGCTCCTACAATGAGCAGTTCTTC; CDR3 protein: CASSQWGGSSYNEQFF
J gene: TRBJ2-3; D gene: .; V gene: TRBV5-1; clone size: .; CDR3 length: 14; CDR3 DNA: TGCGCCAGCAGGAGCGGAAACGCTGGAGATACGCAGTATTTT; CDR3 protein: CASRSGNAGDTQYF
J gene: TRBJ1-2; D gene: .; V gene: TRBV29-1; clone size: many; CDR3 length: 11; CDR3 DNA: TGCAGCGACAGGGTCGGCTATGGCTACACCTTC; CDR3 protein: CSDRVGYGYTF
J gene: TRBJ1-1; D gene: TRBD1; V gene: TRBV18; clone size: few; CDR3 length: 18; CDR3 DNA: TGTGCCAGCTCACCAGAAGGACAGGGGAGGGGGGCGAACACTGAAGCTTTCTTT; CDR3 protein: CASSPEGQGRGANTEAFF
J gene: TRBJ2-7; D gene: TRBD1; V gene: TRBV25-1; clone size: .; CDR3 length: 13; CDR3 DNA: TGTGCCACGACAGGGGATCCCCCCTACGAGCAGTACTTC; CDR3 protein: CATTGDPPYEQYF
J gene: TRBJ2-1; D gene: .; V gene: TRBV6-5; clone size: few; CDR3 length: 12; CDR3 DNA: TGTGCCAGCACTCAAGGGGCCGGGGAGCAGTTCTTC; CDR3 protein: CASTQGAGEQFF
J gene: TRBJ2-5; D gene: .; V gene: TRBV6-6; clone size: few; CDR3 length: 13; CDR3 DNA: TGTGCCAGCTCTCCGGGGGGCACAGAGACCCAGTACTTC; CDR3 protein: CASSPGGTETQYF
J gene: TRBJ2-3; D gene: .; V gene: TRBV2; clone size: .; CDR3 length: 13; CDR3 DNA: TGTGCCAGCAGTGAACGGAGCACAGATACGCAGTATTTT; CDR3 protein: CASSERSTDTQYF
J gene: TRBJ2-3; D gene: .; V gene: TRBV7-2; clone size: .; CDR3 length: 14; CDR3 DNA: TGTGCCAGCAGGAATCCGGGACTCACAGATACGCAGTATTTT; CDR3 protein: CASRNPGLTDTQYF
J gene: TRBJ1-2; D gene: TRBD1; V gene: TRBV5-1; clone size: .; CDR3 length: 15; CDR3 DNA: TGCGCCAGCAGCGTCGCACAGGGGGCATCGGTTGGCTACACCTTC; CDR3 protein: CASSVAQGASVGYTF
J gene: TRBJ2-1; D gene: TRBD2; V gene: TRBV7-8; clone size: .; CDR3 length: 16; CDR3 DNA: TGTGCCAGCAGCCCACGGACTAGCGGGGGCCAGGGGAAGCAGTTCTTC; CDR3 protein: CASSPRTSGGQGKQFF
J gene: TRBJ1-4; D gene: .; V gene: TRBV20-1; clone size: few; CDR3 length: 11; CDR3 DNA: TGCAGTGCTGTTGAGGTGGAAAAACTGTTTTTT; CDR3 protein: CSAVEVEKLFF
J gene: TRBJ2-2; D gene: .; V gene: TRBV5-1; clone size: .; CDR3 length: 15; CDR3 DNA: TGCGCCAGCAGCCCCGGGAACTCGAACACCGGGGAGCTGTTTTTT; CDR3 protein: CASSPGNSNTGELFF
J gene: TRBJ2-5; D gene: TRBD2; V gene: TRBV6-5; clone size: few; CDR3 length: 13; CDR3 DNA: TGTGCCAGCAGCGGGGGGATACAAGAGACCCAGTACTTC; CDR3 protein: CASSGGIQETQYF
J gene: TRBJ2-7; D gene: .; V gene: TRBV5-1; clone size: few; CDR3 length: 15; CDR3 DNA: TGCGCCAGCAGTTTGGACTCAAGCTTCTCCTACGAGCAGTACTTC; CDR3 protein: CASSLDSSFSYEQYF
J gene: TRBJ1-5; D gene: TRBD1; V gene: TRBV18; clone size: .; CDR3 length: 15; CDR3 DNA: TGTGCCAGCTCACCGAGGGGACAGTTCAATCAGCCCCAGCATTTT; CDR3 protein: CASSPRGQFNQPQHF
J gene: TRBJ2-1; D gene: TRBD2; V gene: TRBV10-3; clone size: .; CDR3 length: 15; CDR3 DNA: TGTGCCATCAGTGTTGCAGCGGGGGGGCCTAATGAGCAGTTCTTC; CDR3 protein: CAISVAAGGPNEQFF
J gene: TRBJ1-1; D gene: .; V gene: TRBV19; clone size: .; CDR3 length: 13; CDR3 DNA: TGTGCCAGTAGTATAGACGGGATTGGGCGAGCTTTCTTT; CDR3 protein: CASSIDGIGRAFF
J gene: TRBJ2-6; D gene: TRBD2; V gene: TRBV11-2; clone size: few; CDR3 length: 19; CDR3 DNA: TGTGCCAGCAGCTTCGGACTAGCGGGGGGGCAATCTGGGGCCAACGTCCTGACTTTC; CDR3 protein: CASSFGLAGGQSGANVLTF
J gene: TRBJ1-1; D gene: .; V gene: TRBV2; clone size: few; CDR3 length: 12; CDR3 DNA: TGTGCCAGCAGTGGAGAGAACACTGAAGCTTTCTTT; CDR3 protein: CASSGENTEAFF
J gene: TRBJ1-1; D gene: TRBD1; V gene: TRBV6-6; clone size: .; CDR3 length: 14; CDR3 DNA: TGTGCCAGCAGTAGACAACCGCAGGGGGCAGAAGCTTTCTTT; CDR3 protein: CASSRQPQGAEAFF
J gene: TRBJ1-2; D gene: .; V gene: TRBV2; clone size: .; CDR3 length: 14; CDR3 DNA: TGTGCCAGCACCGCCCGAGCAGGAAACTATGGCTACACCTTC; CDR3 protein: CASTARAGNYGYTF
J gene: TRBJ1-5; D gene: .; V gene: TRBV5-1; clone size: few; CDR3 length: 13; CDR3 DNA: TGCGCCAGCAGCGCGGCGGGTTTACAGCCCCAGCATTTT; CDR3 protein: CASSAAGLQPQHF
J gene: TRBJ2-7; D gene: .; V gene: TRBV10-3; clone size: few; CDR3 length: 12; CDR3 DNA: TGTGCCATCAGTGCGGGGGTCTACGAGCAGTACTTC; CDR3 protein: CAISAGVYEQYF
J gene: TRBJ1-5; D gene: .; V gene: TRBV7-8; clone size: .; CDR3 length: 15; CDR3 DNA: TGTGCCAGCAGCCCCGTGGGGGGAGGCAATCAGCCCCAGCATTTT; CDR3 protein: CASSPVGGGNQPQHF
J gene: TRBJ2-7; D gene: .; V gene: TRBV27; clone size: many; CDR3 length: 15; CDR3 DNA: TGTGCCAGCAGCCCCTCCCCAGGGATAAACTACGAGCAGTACTTC; CDR3 protein: CASSPSPGINYEQYF
J gene: TRBJ2-1; D gene: TRBD1; V gene: TRBV5-1; clone size: few; CDR3 length: 14; CDR3 DNA: TGCGCCAGCGCCTCCAGACAGGGGGCCGATGAGCAGTTCTTC; CDR3 protein: CASASRQGADEQFF
J gene: TRBJ1-1; D gene: .; V gene: TRBV29-1; clone size: .; CDR3 length: 15; CDR3 DNA: TGCAGCGTTTCATCGGTAGCGAGCATGAACACTGAAGCTTTCTTT; CDR3 protein: CSVSSVASMNTEAFF
J gene: TRBJ1-1; D gene: .; V gene: TRBV9; clone size: few; CDR3 length: 13; CDR3 DNA: TGTGCCAGCAGCGTAGGCAGGAACACTGAAGCTTTCTTT; CDR3 protein: CASSVGRNTEAFF
J gene: TRBJ1-2; D gene: .; V gene: TRBV19; clone size: .; CDR3 length: 14; CDR3 DNA: TGTGCCAGTAGAACCGGGACAAGGACCTATGGCTACACCTTC; CDR3 protein: CASRTGTRTYGYTF
J gene: TRBJ1-5; D gene: .; V gene: TRBV6-5; clone size: few; CDR3 length: 15; CDR3 DNA: TGTGCCAGCAGCAGGACAGCTGATAGCAATCAGCCCCAGCATTTT; CDR3 protein: CASSRTADSNQPQHF
J gene: TRBJ2-7; D gene: TRBD1; V gene: TRBV6-5; clone size: few; CDR3 length: 15; CDR3 DNA: TGTGCCAGCAGTTACTCCCAAAACAGGGGGTATGAGCAGTACTTC; CDR3 protein: CASSYSQNRGYEQYF
J gene: TRBJ2-3; D gene: .; V gene: TRBV6-5; clone size: few; CDR3 length: 15; CDR3 DNA: TGTGCCAGCATCCCTCAGGGGCTCCCCACAGATACGCAGTATTTT; CDR3 protein: CASIPQGLPTDTQYF
J gene: TRBJ1-5; D gene: TRBD1; V gene: TRBV6-1; clone size: .; CDR3 length: 15; CDR3 DNA: TGTGCCAGCTGGGACAGTCTTAATAGCAATCAGCCCCAGCATTTT; CDR3 protein: CASWDSLNSNQPQHF